This entry concerns a single T cell receptor beta chain. Its target is unknown. TCRdb itself ran the 5' RACE reads through MiXCR, one entry per CDR3 protein. Here the sample spans tens of thousands of distinct CDR3 sequences, around 26% being singletons. The CDR3 totals 14 residues. The germline V gene has CDR1 DFQATT and CDR2 SNEGSKA (reference sequence). After removal of 7 bases from V and 7 bases from J, the junction contained 9 bases not matched to a gene. Regarding the study as a whole: Tumor Treg TCRs overlapped most with tumor naive CD4+ cells. Larger-cohort validation covered only one TCR beta V-J rearrangement.

The gene calls are TRBV20-1 and TRBJ1-6; 8 positions match TRBD1. The sequenced sample consisted of tumor-infiltrating naive CD4+ T cells sorted from the breast tumor. Subset defined: naive CD4+ T cells, CD4+CD45RA+CD25-. The receptor's source is a female donor with breast cancer. The chain's CDR3 is CSVTTGTGNSPLHF. The CDR3 coding sequence is TGCAGTGTCACGACCGGGACAGGAAATTCACCCCTCCACTTT.